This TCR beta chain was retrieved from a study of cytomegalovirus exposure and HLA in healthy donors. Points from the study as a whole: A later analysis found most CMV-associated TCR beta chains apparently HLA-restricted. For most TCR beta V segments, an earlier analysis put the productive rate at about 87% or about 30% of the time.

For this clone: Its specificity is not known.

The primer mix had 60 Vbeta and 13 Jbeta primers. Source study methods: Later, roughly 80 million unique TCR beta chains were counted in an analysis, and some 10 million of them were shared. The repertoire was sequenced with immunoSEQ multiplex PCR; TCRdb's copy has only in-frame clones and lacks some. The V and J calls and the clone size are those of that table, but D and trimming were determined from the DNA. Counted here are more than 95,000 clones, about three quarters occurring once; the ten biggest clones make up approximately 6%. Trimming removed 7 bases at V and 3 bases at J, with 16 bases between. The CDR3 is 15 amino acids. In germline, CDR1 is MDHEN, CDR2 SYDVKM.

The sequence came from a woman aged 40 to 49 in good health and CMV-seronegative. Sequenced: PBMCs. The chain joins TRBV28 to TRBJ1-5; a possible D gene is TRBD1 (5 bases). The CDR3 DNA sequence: TGTGCCAGCACCCCGCGCGCGGGGGTCAATCAGCCCCAGCATTTT. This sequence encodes CASTPRAGVNQPQHF. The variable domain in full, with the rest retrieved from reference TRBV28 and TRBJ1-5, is DVKVTQSSRYLVKRTGEKVFLECVQDMDHENMFWYRQDPGLGLRLIYFSYDVKMKEKGDIPEGYSVSREKKERFSLILESASTNQTSMYLCASTPRAGVNQPQHFGDGTRLSIL.